The source of this T cell receptor (beta chain) is a study of control samples from healthy donors and cancer patients. Clones were read by immunoSEQ multiplex PCR, and TCRdb kept only the in-frame ones, dropping some. This sample yields about 120,000 clones, of which 88% are seen a single time; under 2.5% belongs to the top ten. V lost 10 bases and J lost 3, with 14 bases in between. The V gene's germline CDR1 is MGHRA and CDR2 YSYEKL. There are 13 residues in the CDR3. The sample consisted of blood. This clonotype was sampled from a woman in her sixties or seventies in good health. The gene calls are TRBV4-1 and TRBJ2-3; perhaps TRBD1 as D (7 bases). CDR3 protein: CATGGTPTDTQYF. In DNA, the CDR3 is TGCGCCACAGGGGGGACCCCGACAGATACGCAGTATTTT.